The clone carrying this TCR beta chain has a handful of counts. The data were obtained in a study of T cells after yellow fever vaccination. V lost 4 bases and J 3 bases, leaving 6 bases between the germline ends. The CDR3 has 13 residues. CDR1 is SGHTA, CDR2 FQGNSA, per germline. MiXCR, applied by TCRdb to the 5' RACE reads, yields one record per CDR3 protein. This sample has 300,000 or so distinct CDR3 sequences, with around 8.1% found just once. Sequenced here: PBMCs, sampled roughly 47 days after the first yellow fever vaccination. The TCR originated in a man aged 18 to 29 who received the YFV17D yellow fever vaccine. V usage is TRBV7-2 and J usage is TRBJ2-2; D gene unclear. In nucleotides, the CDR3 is TGTGCCAGCAGCTCGCGATACACCGGGGAGCTGTTTTTT. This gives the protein CASSSRYTGELFF.